The 28 T cell receptor beta chains in this list originate from one sample, sequenced in a study of metastatic and nonmetastatic thyroid tumors. Each patient went into thyroid surgery without having received any treatment. TCRdb re-called clones from the PCR reads using MiXCR. This table holds 20,000 to 30,000 clones, 10% to 15% found once. The sequenced sample was blood. These receptors came from a female donor with papillary thyroid cancer or a benign thyroid nodule (not recorded which). Some clones in this sample may be carry-over from other donors' samples.

The chain has TRBV19 and TRBJ2-3, with D hard to call. The CDR3 covers 13 residues. With 6 bases removed from V and 2 bases from J, the gap between germline ends came to 9 bases. Germline loops: CDR1 LNHDA, CDR2 SQIVND (reference sequence). The CDR3 spells CASRQRATDTQYF. As DNA, the CDR3 is TGTGCCAGTAGGCAGAGAGCCACAGATACGCAGTATTTT.

This clone has a count of ten or more. The chain combines TRBV29-1 with TRBJ1-1, with D uncertain. This CDR3 comprises 13 residues. V gave up 4 bases and J gave up 2 bases, with 11 bases separating them. Germline CDR1 and CDR2: SQVTM and ANQGSEA. CDR3 DNA: TGCAGCGTTGCCTTCAGGACCAACACTGAAGCTTTCTTT. Translated: CSVAFRTNTEAFF.

This clone was recorded many times. This rearrangement joins TRBV4-1 to TRBJ1-1; no clear D. The CDR3 is made up of 14 amino acids. Germline CDR1 is MGHRA and CDR2 is YSYEKL. V lost 2 bases and J 5 bases, leaving 12 bases between the germline ends. The CDR3 is CASSQPFRGTEAFF. In DNA form, the CDR3 reads TGCGCCAGCAGCCAACCTTTTAGAGGAACTGAAGCTTTCTTT.

This clone was counted many times. The chain couples TRBV5-1 to TRBJ2-7, with D possibly TRBD2 on 6 matching bases. The CDR3 totals 14 residues. Deletions cut 0 bases from V and 1 base from J, with 8 bases between. CDR1 and CDR2 (germline): SGHRS, YFSETQ. In nucleotides, the CDR3 is TGCGCCAGCAGCTTGGTGGCGGGATCCTACGAGCAGTACTTC. Its protein product is CASSLVAGSYEQYF. Using reference TRBV5-1 and TRBJ2-7 for the parts outside the CDR3, the full variable domain is KAGVTQTPRYLIKTRGQQVTLSCSPISGHRSVSWYQQTPGQGLQFLFEYFSETQRNKGNFPGRFSGRQFSNSRSEMNVSTLELGDSALYLCASSLVAGSYEQYFGPGTRLTVT.

This clone was recorded a few times. The chain carries TRBV19 and TRBJ1-4; D call uncertain. V lost 10 bases and J 3 bases, leaving 18 bases between the germline ends. The CDR3 runs 15 residues. In germline, CDR1 is LNHDA, CDR2 SQIVND (reference sequence). In DNA form, the CDR3 reads TGTGCCACTACAAACCAAAAGGCTTCTAATGAAAAACTGTTTTTT. Protein product: CATTNQKASNEKLFF.

This clone was picked up many times. This may arise from a read error, as a much more abundant clone is one base away. The chain couples TRBV29-1 to TRBJ1-1; 7 positions agree with TRBD1. Germline assignment: CDR1 SQVTM and CDR2 ANQGSEA. With 4 bases clipped from V and 4 bases from J, the junction kept 9 bases outside the gene matches. The CDR3 spans 14 residues. As DNA, the CDR3 is TGCAGCGTTGCTGGGACAGCAAGAAGCACTGAAGCTTTCTTT. It yields the protein CSVAGTARSTEAFF. Complete variable domain (other parts from reference TRBV29-1 and TRBJ1-1): SAVISQKPSRDICQRGTSLTIQCQVDSQVTMMFWYRQQPGQSLTLIATANQGSEATYESGFVIDKFPISRPNLTFSTLTVSNMSPEDSSIYLCSVAGTARSTEAFFGQGTRLTVV.

By frequency in the sample, this clone is medium-sized (0.01 to 0.1%). The J gene is TRBJ2-7, the V gene TRBV11-1; 8 positions match TRBD1. This CDR3 has 14 residues. CDR1 is SGHAT and CDR2 is FQDESV in the germline V gene (reference sequence). V lost 4 bases to trimming and J lost 6 bases; unmatched junction nucleotides: 8. CDR3 DNA sequence: TGTGCCAGCAGCTCCGACAGGGGCCCGGCCGAGCAGTACTTC. Translated: CASSSDRGPAEQYF.

This clone was recorded many times. This chain uses TRBV20-1 with TRBJ2-7, with 9 bases lining up with TRBD2. Germline loops: CDR1 DFQATT, CDR2 SNEGSKA (reference sequence). There are 14 residues in the CDR3. Losses at the gene ends were 3 bases for V and 2 bases for J; bases not matched to a gene: 5. The CDR3: CSASAGLATYEQYF. The CDR3 DNA follows: TGCAGTGCTAGCGCGGGACTAGCAACCTACGAGCAGTACTTC.

This clone has a handful of counts. At one end, the junction sequence differs from germline, possibly due to a read error. The chain joins TRBV27 to TRBJ2-7; D call uncertain. The CDR3 runs 12 residues. Germline-derived CDR1 and CDR2 are MNHEY and SMNVEV (reference sequence). As DNA, the CDR3 is TGTGCCAGCAGTACCCCCGTATACGATCAGTACTTC. Translation gives CASSTPVYDQYF.

Relative to its sample, this clone is medium-sized. The chain has TRBV12-3 or TRBV12-4 and TRBJ2-7; 7 nucleotides match TRBD2. The CDR3 has 14 residues. V dropped 6 bases and J dropped 0; count of bases not matched to a gene: 5. The chain's CDR3 is CASRRAGLSYEQYF. In DNA form, the CDR3 reads TGTGCCAGCAGACGAGCGGGACTCTCCTACGAGCAGTACTTC.

This clone was seen more than once but under ten times. The V call is TRBV27, the J call TRBJ2-5; 12 positions match TRBD2. Germline CDR1 MNHEY, CDR2 SMNVEV (reference sequence). The V gene end was trimmed by 4 bases and the J gene end by 1 base; junction bases not matched to a gene: 10. The CDR3 extends over 18 amino acids. Here the CDR3 reads CASSSGLAGGPGQETQYF. In nucleotides, the CDR3 is TGTGCCAGCAGTTCCGGGCTAGCGGGAGGGCCTGGCCAAGAGACCCAGTACTTC.

This sequence joins TRBV13 and TRBJ2-1, with TRBD1 identical over 10 bases. The V gene's germline CDR1 is PRHDT and CDR2 FYEKMQ (reference sequence). Trimming at V came to 4 bases and at J to 12 bases, leaving 12 bases not matched to a gene. This CDR3 spans 15 amino acids. The CDR3 DNA follows: TGTGCCAGCAGCTCCAGGGGGACAGGGGCCAATACGCAGTTCTTC. Its translation is CASSSRGTGANTQFF.

A few counts support this clone. The chain is built from TRBV5-1 and TRBJ1-1; the D is unclear. Germline lookup yields CDR1 SGHRS and CDR2 YFSETQ. V was trimmed by 5 bases and J by 1 base, leaving 12 bases between them. The CDR3 totals 14 residues. This CDR3 is CASSYYDPNTEAFF. CDR3 sequence (DNA): TGCGCCAGCAGTTACTACGACCCGAACACTGAAGCTTTCTTT.

This clone came up many times. V is TRBV4-1 and J is TRBJ2-3, with D unresolved. V lost 3 bases, J lost 2 bases, and 24 bases lay in between. The CDR3 is made up of 19 amino acids. CDR1 and CDR2 (germline): MGHRA, YSYEKL. The CDR3 protein is CASSHEPRETITNTDTQYF. The CDR3 DNA follows: TGCGCCAGCAGCCACGAACCGCGTGAAACCATAACCAACACAGATACGCAGTATTTT.

This clone was recorded many times. This CDR3 is CSAEGGSGANVLTF. The DNA for the CDR3 is TGCAGTGCTGAGGGGGGGTCTGGGGCCAACGTCCTGACTTTC. The chain recombines TRBV20-1 with TRBJ2-6; the D gene is possibly TRBD2 (7 bases). The CDR3 has 14 amino acids. Germline CDR1 reads DFQATT; CDR2 reads SNEGSKA (reference sequence). V was trimmed by 5 bases and J by 1 base, leaving 9 bases between them.

This clone was seen many times. The chain carries TRBV7-6 and TRBJ1-5; 11 positions agree with TRBD1. The V segment lost 3 bases and the J segment 6 bases; nucleotides outside the gene matches: 4. This CDR3 has 15 amino acids. The germline V gene encodes CDR1 SGHVS and CDR2 FNYEAQ. CDR3 DNA sequence: TGTGCCAGCAGCTTTGGACAGGGGGCTGGTCAGCCCCAGCATTTT. It translates to CASSFGQGAGQPQHF.

This clone was counted ten times or more. The chain joins TRBV6-1 to TRBJ1-2; D is perhaps TRBD1 (5 bases). This CDR3 is 12 amino acids long. V was clipped by 6 bases and J by 7 bases, with 12 bases between them. Germline CDR1 reads MNHNS; CDR2 reads SASEGT. CDR3 in DNA: TGTGCCAGCAGCTCCGGGACGGGTGGCTACACCTTC. Translated, it gives CASSSGTGGYTF.

This chain uses TRBV19 with TRBJ2-7; D is perhaps TRBD1 (6 bases). CDR1 is LNHDA and CDR2 is SQIVND in the germline V gene (reference sequence). CDR3 length equals 14 residues. Between the trimmed V and J ends, which lost 5 bases and 3 bases, there was a span of 14 bases. CDR3 amino acids: CASSPQGTSYEQYF. The CDR3 DNA reads as TGTGCCAGTAGTCCCCAGGGGACGAGCTACGAGCAGTACTTC.

In this sample, this clone turned up a few times. This chain uses TRBV6-1 with TRBJ2-1; 8 nucleotides line up with TRBD1. The CDR3 spans 16 residues. Germline V gene data show CDR1 as MNHNS and CDR2 as SASEGT. Losses at the gene ends were 6 bases for V and 8 bases for J; bases not matched to a gene: 15. CDR3 sequence (DNA): TGTGCCAGCAGCTTGCAGGGGGCCCAGGGTTTGCATGAGCAGTTCTTC. Translated: CASSLQGAQGLHEQFF.

There are many counts of this clone. At one of its ends the junction is not consistent with the germline gene, which may arise from a read error. The identical CDR3 is also encoded by other nucleotide sequences in the sample. CDR3 residues: CASSVSDRGMDQPQHF. The CDR3, as DNA: TGCGCCAGTAGTGTCTCCGACAGGGGGATGGATCAGCCCCAGCATTTT. The chain recombines TRBV19 with TRBJ1-5, with 9 bases matching TRBD1. From germline, CDR1 is LNHDA and CDR2 SQIVND (reference sequence). There are 16 residues in the CDR3.

The rearrangement links TRBV12-3 or TRBV12-4 to TRBJ2-1, with D possibly TRBD2 on 5 matching bases. CDR3 size: 11 residues. V lost 3 bases, J lost 9 bases, and 6 bases lay in between. The CDR3 here is CASSFSVEQFF. The CDR3 coding sequence is TGTGCCAGCAGTTTTAGCGTTGAGCAGTTCTTC.

In its sample, this clone was seen many times. V and J are TRBV5-4 and TRBJ1-4; D is ambiguous. The CDR3 runs 13 residues. The germline V gene has CDR1 SGHNT and CDR2 YYREEE (reference sequence). The ends were cut back, 8 bases at V and 7 bases at J, with 15 bases in the middle. The CDR3 protein is CASPEVQPEKLFF. The DNA of the CDR3 is TGTGCCAGTCCTGAGGTGCAGCCTGAAAAACTGTTTTTT.

At least ten counts were recorded for this clone. The V call is TRBV9, the J call TRBJ2-7; TRBD1 agrees at 7 bases. Germline loops: CDR1 SGDLS, CDR2 YYNGEE. V shed 4 bases, J shed 9 bases, and the junction held 16 bases outside the gene matches. CDR3 length equals 15 residues. The CDR3 is CASSFTGTEGLPQYF. For the CDR3, the DNA is TGTGCCAGCAGCTTCACCGGGACAGAGGGGCTTCCGCAGTACTTC.

This clone showed up many times. The chain employs TRBV5-5 and TRBJ1-1; weak D call: TRBD1 (5 bases). Germline loops: CDR1 SGHKS, CDR2 YYEKEE (reference sequence). Between the trimmed V and J ends, which lost 4 bases and 4 bases, there was a span of 8 bases. The CDR3 has 12 residues. For the CDR3, the DNA is TGTGCCAGCAGCCTAGGGGTCACTGAAGCTTTCTTT. Its translation is CASSLGVTEAFF.

In its sample, this clone was seen many times. V is TRBV28 and J is TRBJ2-2, with D tentatively TRBD1 or TRBD2 (6 bases each). The CDR3 runs 14 residues. Germline CDR1 and CDR2: MDHEN and SYDVKM. V shed 7 bases and J shed 6 bases, with 15 bases lying between them. This chain's CDR3 is CASTHSGASGELFF. The CDR3 bases are TGTGCCAGCACCCACTCGGGGGCTTCCGGGGAGCTGTTTTTT.

This clone was observed at least ten times. This chain uses TRBV6-1 with TRBJ1-1; D is uncertain. Germline V gene sequence: CDR1 MNHNS, CDR2 SASEGT. The CDR3 has 13 residues. Trimming stripped 6 bases from V and 7 bases from J, with 15 bases between. The CDR3 DNA is TGTGCCAGCAGCCCCGTCGTAAGGGATGAAGCTTTCTTT. Translating gives CASSPVVRDEAFF.

This clone was seen ten or more times. The chain employs TRBV3-1 and TRBJ2-3; 13 bases map to TRBD2. The CDR3 extends over 15 amino acids. Germline values: CDR1 LGHDT, CDR2 YNNKEL (reference sequence). Trimming cost V 4 bases and J 5 bases; bases outside gene matches: 3. The CDR3 DNA follows: TGTGCCAGCAGCCGAACTAGCGGGAGGGAAGATACGCAGTATTTT. Translation: CASSRTSGREDTQYF.

This clone occurred a few times. The V call is TRBV12-3 or TRBV12-4, the J call TRBJ2-7; D remains unclear. V lost 1 base and J lost 6, with 4 bases in between. This CDR3 has 11 amino acids. As DNA, the CDR3 is TGTGCCAGCAGTTTAGGCGGCGAGCAGTACTTC. It encodes CASSLGGEQYF.